The T cell receptor (beta chain) described here comes from a study of CD8+CD57+ T cells in acquired aplastic anemia. Overall study: Sorted CD4+ and CD8+ cells yielded around 3.3 ug of DNA on average.

The V gene's germline CDR1 is MNHNS and CDR2 SASEGT. CDR3 length: 12 residues. V was clipped by 7 bases and J by 7 bases, with 8 bases between them. This clonotype was counted at least ten times. Its cognate antigen is unknown. General study findings and limits: Researchers reported that CD8+ Simpson's diversity was not significantly different in patients versus controls. Nearly 30 CD8+ CDR3 sequences were shared between patients and controls.

Genomic DNA, serving as template, underwent TCR beta VDJ and CDR3 profiling. In TCRdb, the reads were re-called with MiXCR into one record per CDR3 protein. Of approximately 200,000 distinct CDR3 sequences listed, 54% are singletons. The rearrangement links TRBV6-1 to TRBJ1-6; D may be TRBD1 (6 bases). This clonotype originated in a human donor in good health, serving as a control. The sequenced sample was sorted CD4+, CD8+, or CD8+CD57+ T cells (not recorded which) from PBMCs. CDR3 residues: CASIQGNSPLHF. The DNA of the CDR3 is TGTGCCAGCATACAGGGAAATTCACCCCTCCACTTT.